This TCR beta chain was documented in a study of cytomegalovirus exposure and HLA in healthy donors. Study-wide results and caveats: Across donors, presence/absence analyses took sequencing depth to be roughly uniform. A missense variant in DCLRE1C was later tied to TCR beta V- and J-gene trimming.

In the PCR, 60 Vbeta and 13 Jbeta primers were used. The data were produced by immunoSEQ multiplex PCR, yet TCRdb's version contains in-frame clones alone and is incomplete. The data contain about 180,000 clones, around 80% of them singletons. The V end was cut by 10 bases, the J end by 0 bases, with 18 bases between. Germline V CDR1 and CDR2: MNHNS, SASEGT. CDR3 length: 15 residues. Of note for this clone: Its antigen is not identified.

Sampled while nominally healthy, donors likely had unrecorded immune exposures. The V and J genes are TRBV6-1 and TRBJ1-2, with TRBD1 as a possible D gene (5 bases). The sample consisted of PBMCs. This TCR was sampled from a girl between 10 and 17 years old in good health and CMV-seropositive. The CDR3 DNA reads TGTGCCACCGATATTACAGGTACAACTAACTATGGCTACACCTTC. Protein sequence: CATDITGTTNYGYTF.